Shown below are 15 T cell receptor beta chains from a single sample sequenced in a study of a mutant IDH1 vaccine in newly diagnosed glioma. Assay: immunoSEQ multiplex PCR; the TCRdb copy retains only in-frame clones and omits some. The sample contains roughly 25,000 clones, 93% of which appear only once. Time point indicated: baseline, week 1 (first vaccination visit). Specified treatment: pre-vaccination baseline after standard-of-care therapy. The specimen was PBMCs, collected from a glioma patient treated with radiotherapy, temozolomide or both. The receptors derive from a man between 35 and 55 years old with glioma.

CDR3 region: CASSSGSGITEAFF. The DNA for the CDR3 is TGTGCCAGTAGTTCGGGATCCGGGATCACTGAAGCTTTCTTT. The rearrangement links TRBV19 to TRBJ1-1; D unresolved. In germline, CDR1 is LNHDA, CDR2 SQIVND (reference sequence). The V end was cut by 5 bases, the J end by 4 bases, with 14 bases between. There are 14 residues in the CDR3.

The chain combines TRBV5-1 with TRBJ1-1; D gene unclear. CDR3 size: 13 residues. V lost 4 bases to trimming and J lost 0 bases, with 7 bases between them. The V gene's germline CDR1 is SGHRS and CDR2 YFSETQ. CDR3 loop: CASSPQMNTEAFF. CDR3 nucleotides: TGCGCCAGCAGCCCCCAAATGAACACTGAAGCTTTCTTT. Using reference TRBV5-1 and TRBJ1-1 for the parts outside the CDR3, the full variable domain is KAGVTQTPRYLIKTRGQQVTLSCSPISGHRSVSWYQQTPGQGLQFLFEYFSETQRNKGNFPGRFSGRQFSNSRSEMNVSTLELGDSALYLCASSPQMNTEAFFGQGTRLTVV.

The V gene is TRBV19, the J gene TRBJ2-3; D unresolved. Germline CDR1 reads LNHDA; CDR2 reads SQIVND (reference sequence). This CDR3 is 8 amino acids long. This CDR3 reads CPQDTQYF. The CDR3 DNA follows: TGTCCCCAGGATACGCAGTATTTT. The entire variable domain, with the rest obtained from reference TRBV19 and TRBJ2-3, is as follows: DGGITQSPKYLFRKEGQNVTLSCEQNLNHDAMYWYRQDPGQGLRLIYYSQIVNDFQKGDIAEGYSVSREKKESFPLTVTSAQKNPTAFYLCPQDTQYFGPGTRLTVL.

The gene calls are TRBV6-4 and TRBJ2-2; D not resolved. CDR3 length equals 14 residues. Germline-derived CDR1 and CDR2 are MRHNA and SNTAGT. V lost 3 bases and J lost 6, with 11 bases in between. For the CDR3, the DNA is TGTGCCAGCAGTGAATCATCCGGCGCCGGGGAGCTGTTTTTT. Protein sequence: CASSESSGAGELFF.

J is TRBJ2-7 and V is TRBV19, with TRBD1 matching over 12 bases. This CDR3 has 13 amino acids. With V trimmed by 11 bases and J by 4 bases, 6 bases remained unmatched. Germline V CDR1 and CDR2: LNHDA, SQIVND (reference sequence). In DNA form, the CDR3 reads TGTGCCGGCCGGGACAGGGGGCAATACGAGCAGTACTTC. As protein: CAGRDRGQYEQYF.

V and J are TRBV19 and TRBJ1-5, with 8 bases fitting TRBD1. The CDR3 totals 14 residues. The junction had 6 bases not matched to a gene; V was cut back by 4 bases and J by 7 bases. The germline V gene has CDR1 LNHDA and CDR2 SQIVND (reference sequence). The CDR3 bases are TGTGCCAGTAGTACGACAGGGGATGGACAGCCCCAGCATTTT. As protein: CASSTTGDGQPQHF.

This clone is labeled large. CDR3 bases: TGTGCCACCGATGGGGGGAACACTGAAGCTTTCTTT. This encodes CATDGGNTEAFF. The V call is TRBV7-9, the J call TRBJ1-1; TRBD1 is a possible D gene (5 bases). The V gene's germline CDR1 is SEHNR and CDR2 FQNEAQ (reference sequence). With 10 bases removed from V and 1 base from J, the gap between germline ends came to 10 bases. The CDR3 spans 12 residues.

This clone was picked up one time. V is TRBV5-4 and J is TRBJ1-1; D unresolved. Trimming took 4 bases from V and 3 from J, leaving 10 bases between them. The CDR3 sequence is 13 residues long. Germline loops: CDR1 SGHNT, CDR2 YYREEE (reference sequence). CDR3 DNA: TGTGCCAGCAGCGTGGACGGAGACACTGAAGCTTTCTTT. Translated, it gives CASSVDGDTEAFF.

The chain uses TRBV30 and TRBJ2-5; TRBD2 matches at 12 bases. Germline assignment: CDR1 GTSNPN and CDR2 SVGIG (reference sequence). V shed 4 bases and J 4 bases; nucleotides not matched to a gene: 7. The CDR3 totals 15 residues. CDR3 nucleotide sequence: TGTGCCTGGAAGGATGGGACTAGCGGGCGAGAGACCCAGTACTTC. Protein product: CAWKDGTSGRETQYF.

The CDR3 DNA reads as TGTGCCAGTAGGGCGGGTGAAGCTTTCTTT. It translates to CASRAGEAFF. The chain recombines TRBV19 with TRBJ1-1; D is undetermined. Trimming took 6 bases from V and 7 from J, leaving 6 bases between them. The CDR3 has 10 amino acids. From germline, CDR1 is LNHDA and CDR2 SQIVND (reference sequence).

This chain links TRBV7-7 with TRBJ2-1, with 11 bases that match TRBD2. Trimming cost V 5 bases and J 9 bases; bases outside gene matches: 9. From germline, CDR1 is SSHAT and CDR2 FNYEAQ (reference sequence). The CDR3 sequence is 15 residues long. The CDR3 is CASSGSGGAGSEQFF. Here the CDR3 DNA reads TGTGCCAGCAGCGGTAGCGGGGGGGCCGGGTCTGAGCAGTTCTTC.

This clone came up a few times. The rearrangement links TRBV5-4 to TRBJ1-6; 9 bases agree with TRBD1. The V segment lost 2 bases and the J segment 7 bases; nucleotides outside the gene matches: 4. Germline CDR1 is SGHNT and CDR2 is YYREEE (reference sequence). This CDR3 contains 15 residues. The CDR3 sequence: CASSFEGTGNSPLHF. The CDR3 DNA sequence: TGTGCCAGCAGCTTTGAAGGGACAGGGAATTCACCCCTCCACTTT.

V is TRBV19 and J is TRBJ1-1; 7 bases agree with TRBD1. The CDR3 has 13 residues. V shed 4 bases and J 6 bases; nucleotides not matched to a gene: 5. Germline CDR1 LNHDA, CDR2 SQIVND (reference sequence). In DNA, the CDR3 is TGTGCCAGTAGTAGACAGGGAGGGGCTGAAGCTTTCTTT. Encoded protein: CASSRQGGAEAFF. The whole variable domain, filled in from reference TRBV19 and TRBJ1-1, reads DGGITQSPKYLFRKEGQNVTLSCEQNLNHDAMYWYRQDPGQGLRLIYYSQIVNDFQKGDIAEGYSVSREKKESFPLTVTSAQKNPTAFYLCASSRQGGAEAFFGQGTRLTVV.

DNA for the CDR3: TGTGCCAGCAGCCCACCGGCAGGGGGCGGGTACGAGCAGTACTTC. It encodes CASSPPAGGGYEQYF. The chain carries TRBV7-9 and TRBJ2-7; 8 positions agree with TRBD1. V gave up 5 bases and J gave up 4 bases; unmatched junction bases: 10. The CDR3 length is 15 residues. CDR1 is SEHNR, CDR2 FQNEAQ, per germline (reference sequence). The whole variable domain, remainder taken from reference TRBV7-9 and TRBJ2-7, is DTGVSQNPRHKITKRGQNVTFRCDPISEHNRLYWYRQTLGQGPEFLTYFQNEAQLEKSRLLSDRFSAERPKGSFSTLEIQRTEQGDSAMYLCASSPPAGGGYEQYFGPGTRLTVT.

The chain recombines TRBV6-6 with TRBJ1-5; 7 nucleotides align to TRBD1. CDR1 and CDR2 from the germline V gene are MNHNY and SVGAGI (reference sequence). With V trimmed by 2 bases and J by 4 bases, 8 bases remained unmatched. This CDR3 comprises 16 residues. DNA for the CDR3: TGTGCCAGCAGTTACCTCGGACAGGCTGGGAATCAGCCCCAGCATTTT. It codes for CASSYLGQAGNQPQHF.